What follows are 27 T cell receptor beta chains derived from one specimen sequenced in a study of blood T cell repertoires in COVID-19. The repertoire was sequenced with immunoSEQ multiplex PCR; TCRdb's copy has only in-frame clones and lacks some. Of around 200,000 clones listed, around 84% were seen once; the top ten hold 2.5% to 3.5%. The sample was peripheral blood. The receptors stem from a man aged 35 to 55 with active or convalescent COVID-19.

The gene calls are TRBV7-2 and TRBJ2-1, with 10 nucleotides matching TRBD2. Germline V gene sequence: CDR1 SGHTA, CDR2 FQGNSA. This CDR3 is 18 amino acids long. After removal of 5 bases from V and 6 bases from J, the junction contained 16 bases not matched to a gene. DNA for the CDR3: TGTGCCAGCAGCCACCTAGCGGGGGCAGCCCAAAGGAGCAATGAGCAGTTCTTC. This translates into CASSHLAGAAQRSNEQFF.

This rearrangement joins TRBV3-1 (or the pseudogene TRBV3-2) to TRBJ1-2, with D possibly TRBD1 on 5 matching bases. CDR1 is LGHDT, CDR2 YNNKEL, per germline (reference sequence). There are 14 residues in the CDR3. V was cut by 1 base and J by 5 bases, with 11 bases left in between. CDR3 DNA: TGTGCCAGCAGCCAAGTTAGGGGTCCGTATGGCTACACCTTC. Translation: CASSQVRGPYGYTF.

The V gene is TRBV21-1, the J gene TRBJ2-7; the table's D call of TRBD1 was not tested on the DNA. TRBV21-1 is a documented pseudogene. This CDR3 region has 14 residues. Here the CDR3 reads CASRDRQGPYEQYF. Here the CDR3 DNA reads TGTGCCAGCAGAGACAGACAGGGACCCTACGAGCAGTACTTC.

The chain recombines TRBV9 with TRBJ1-5, with 7 bases fitting TRBD1. Germline V gives CDR1 SGDLS, CDR2 YYNGEE. The CDR3 totals 15 residues. Germline trimming cut 2 bases from V and 2 bases from J; bases unmatched to any gene: 4. The CDR3 is CASSVTGSGNQPQHF. The CDR3, as DNA: TGTGCCAGCAGCGTGACAGGGTCGGGCAATCAGCCCCAGCATTTT. The whole variable domain, filled in from reference TRBV9 and TRBJ1-5, reads DSGVTQTPKHLITATGQRVTLRCSPRSGDLSVYWYQQSLDQGLQFLIQYYNGEERAKGNILERFSAQQFPDLHSELNLSSLELGDSALYFCASSVTGSGNQPQHFGDGTRLSIL.

This chain uses TRBV6-6 with TRBJ1-1; a weak D match, TRBD1 (6 bases). Germline values: CDR1 MNHNY, CDR2 SVGAGI (reference sequence). This CDR3 has 14 residues. The V end was cut by 4 bases, the J end by 4 bases, with 13 bases between. The CDR3 coding sequence is TGTGCCAGCAGTTCCCTTACAGGGAGCACTGAAGCTTTCTTT. As protein: CASSSLTGSTEAFF.

This clone occurred once. The chain is built from TRBV7-9 and TRBJ2-3; D may be TRBD1 (5 bases). Looked up from germline, CDR1 is SEHNR and CDR2 is FQNEAQ (reference sequence). V lost 4 bases and J 0 bases, leaving 14 bases between the germline ends. CDR3 size: 16 residues. The CDR3 is CASSYGQVASTDTQYF. DNA for the CDR3: TGTGCCAGCAGCTATGGACAAGTGGCTAGCACAGATACGCAGTATTTT. The entire variable domain, with the rest obtained from reference TRBV7-9 and TRBJ2-3, is as follows: DTGVSQNPRHKITKRGQNVTFRCDPISEHNRLYWYRQTLGQGPEFLTYFQNEAQLEKSRLLSDRFSAERPKGSFSTLEIQRTEQGDSAMYLCASSYGQVASTDTQYFGPGTRLTVL.

This chain connects TRBV7-3 to TRBJ2-1, with a tentative D call TRBD1 (6 bases). Trimming removed 4 bases from V and 0 bases from J, with 10 bases in between. CDR1 is SGHTA, CDR2 FQGTGA, per germline. The CDR3 spans 15 residues. CDR3: CASSSTGYSYNEQFF. The CDR3, as DNA: TGTGCCAGCAGCTCTACAGGGTACTCCTACAATGAGCAGTTCTTC.

The chain has TRBV27 and TRBJ1-1; D possibly corresponds to TRBD1 (6 bases). The CDR3 extends over 14 amino acids. Germline V lookup: CDR1 MNHEY, CDR2 SMNVEV (reference sequence). V shed 0 bases and J shed 5 bases, with 10 bases lying between them. In DNA form, the CDR3 reads TGTGCCAGCAGTTTATCCGCACAGGGTACTGAAGCTTTCTTT. Its translation is CASSLSAQGTEAFF.

The chain combines TRBV15 with TRBJ2-3; 8 bases are shared with TRBD2. CDR3 size: 17 residues. Per the germline V gene, CDR1 is LNHNV and CDR2 is YYDKDF (reference sequence). The junction had 5 bases not matched to a gene; V was cut back by 0 bases and J by 0 bases. The CDR3 loop reads CATSRDGGGTSTDTQYF. DNA for the CDR3: TGTGCCACCAGCAGAGACGGCGGGGGGACCAGCACAGATACGCAGTATTTT.

The chain is built from TRBV13 and TRBJ1-4; unclear D gene. Trimming pared 8 bases from V and 2 bases from J, leaving 9 bases between. The CDR3 covers 13 residues. The germline V gene has CDR1 PRHDT and CDR2 FYEKMQ (reference sequence). The CDR3 reads CASGYGTNEKLFF. In DNA form, the CDR3 reads TGTGCCAGCGGTTACGGGACTAATGAAAAACTGTTTTTT.

V usage is TRBV7-3 and J usage is TRBJ2-3; a possible D gene is TRBD2 (7 bases). The V end lost 3 bases, the J end lost 4 bases, and 14 bases lay between the germline ends. This CDR3 spans 15 amino acids. Germline assignment: CDR1 SGHTA and CDR2 FQGTGA. Written as DNA, the CDR3 is TGTGCCAGCAGCTTGAGCGGGACACGGGCAGATACGCAGTATTTT. Encoded protein: CASSLSGTRADTQYF.

The chain carries TRBV29-1 and TRBJ2-3; D possibly corresponds to TRBD1 (5 bases). Germline CDR1 SQVTM, CDR2 ANQGSEA. The V gene lost 3 bases and the J gene lost 4 bases, with 8 bases spanning the gap. CDR3 length: 12 amino acids. The CDR3 nucleotides are TGCAGCGTTGAGGCCAGGGCAGATACGCAGTATTTT. Amino acid sequence: CSVEARADTQYF.

This clone was seen a few times. CDR3 nucleotide sequence: TGTGCCAGTAGTATCAGCGGGGGGTCCTGGAATGAGCAGTTCTTC. Its protein product is CASSISGGSWNEQFF. This chain uses TRBV19 with TRBJ2-1; TRBD2 matches at 9 bases. Germline V lookup: CDR1 LNHDA, CDR2 SQIVND (reference sequence). This CDR3 region has 15 residues. After removal of 3 bases from V and 7 bases from J, the junction contained 7 bases not matched to a gene.

This chain links TRBV4-3 with TRBJ2-7; D unresolved. Trimming cost V 0 bases and J 2 bases, with 5 bases left between them. Germline loops: CDR1 LGHNA, CDR2 YSLEER. The CDR3 has 13 residues. The CDR3 nucleotides are TGCGCCAGCAGCCAAGATTCAGCCTACGAGCAGTACTTC. It specifies CASSQDSAYEQYF.

This clone appeared a single time. The chain couples TRBV19 to TRBJ1-2; D is uncertain. The V and J ends lost 3 bases and 2 bases respectively, with 13 bases between them. This CDR3 contains 15 residues. Germline values: CDR1 LNHDA, CDR2 SQIVND (reference sequence). This CDR3 reads CASSIEGSANYGYTF. In DNA form, the CDR3 reads TGTGCCAGTAGTATTGAGGGCTCAGCGAACTATGGCTACACCTTC.

The V and J genes are TRBV7-2 and TRBJ1-1, with D hard to call. There are 12 residues in the CDR3. Germline CDR1 and CDR2: SGHTA and FQGNSA. V lost 6 bases to trimming and J lost 0 bases, with 5 bases between them. CDR3 sequence reads: CASSHMNTEAFF. DNA of the CDR3: TGTGCCAGCAGTCACATGAACACTGAAGCTTTCTTT.

The chain links TRBV6-1 to TRBJ2-3; possible D gene TRBD1, 6 bases. With 3 bases removed from V and 5 bases from J, the gap between germline ends came to 6 bases. Germline assignment: CDR1 MNHNS and CDR2 SASEGT. The CDR3 is made up of 12 amino acids. The CDR3: CASSDRGDTQYF. The CDR3 bases are TGTGCCAGCAGTGACAGGGGAGATACGCAGTATTTT.

The chain has TRBV4-2 and TRBJ2-2; D possibly corresponds to TRBD1 (6 bases). The CDR3 is made up of 15 amino acids. In germline, CDR1 is LGHNA, CDR2 YNFKEQ. The V gene lost 3 bases and the J gene lost 4 bases, with 12 bases spanning the gap. CDR3 in amino acids: CASSHDRGGTGELFF. The CDR3 coding sequence is TGTGCCAGCAGCCATGATCGAGGGGGCACCGGGGAGCTGTTTTTT.

The chain is built from TRBV7-8 and TRBJ2-1, with TRBD1 matching over 9 bases. The CDR3 is 14 residues long. V dropped 1 base and J dropped 5; count of bases not matched to a gene: 0. Germline V gives CDR1 SGHVS, CDR2 FQNEAQ. CDR3 nucleotide sequence: TGTGCCAGCAGCTTAGGACAGGGGGACAATGAGCAGTTCTTC. The encoded protein is CASSLGQGDNEQFF.

About this clone itself: One end of the junction does not line up with germline, which may come from a read error. This rearrangement joins TRBV7-7 to TRBJ2-2; 7 bases fit TRBD1. CDR1 and CDR2 (germline): SSHAT, FNYEAQ (reference sequence). The CDR3 has 15 residues. The CDR3: CASSLSTGETGELFF. Here the CDR3 DNA reads TGTGCTAGCAGCTTAAGTACAGGGGAAACCGGGGAGCTGTTTTTT.

The rearrangement uses TRBV11-2 and TRBJ1-2, with TRBD1 matching 8 bases. Germline values: CDR1 SGHAT, CDR2 FQNNGV. With V trimmed by 5 bases and J by 8 bases, 16 bases remained unmatched. The length of the CDR3 is 16 residues. DNA of the CDR3: TGTGCCAGCAGCAAAAGGGGGTCAGGGGGCAGGAAAGGCTACACCTTC. It translates to CASSKRGSGGRKGYTF.

J is TRBJ1-6 and V is TRBV6-6; 7 bases are a match to TRBD1. CDR3 length equals 16 residues. Per the germline V gene, CDR1 is MNHNY and CDR2 is SVGAGI (reference sequence). Unmatched junction bases numbered 11, after V lost 6 bases and J lost 6 bases. CDR3: CASRGTGGQSNSPLHF. The CDR3 DNA reads as TGTGCCAGCAGGGGTACCGGGGGACAGAGTAATTCACCCCTCCACTTT.

The J gene is TRBJ1-2, the V gene TRBV30; TRBD1 aligns across 10 bases. CDR3 size: 14 residues. Germline assignment: CDR1 GTSNPN and CDR2 SVGIG (reference sequence). Trimming cost V 7 bases and J 2 bases; bases outside gene matches: 7. In DNA, the CDR3 is TGTGCCTTCTCCCGGGACAGGGGAAACTATGGCTACACCTTC. This gives the protein CAFSRDRGNYGYTF.

The chain couples TRBV30 to TRBJ1-1; the D is unclear. Germline CDR1 reads GTSNPN; CDR2 reads SVGIG (reference sequence). V dropped 5 bases and J dropped 10 bases, with 14 bases sitting between them. This CDR3 spans 11 amino acids. CDR3: CAWQRVPRAFF. Written as DNA, the CDR3 is TGTGCCTGGCAAAGAGTTCCGCGAGCTTTCTTT.

The rearrangement links TRBV5-1 to TRBJ1-2; 7 bases match TRBD1. This CDR3 is built from 13 residues. V trimming: 3 bases; J trimming: 14 bases; junction bases outside the gene matches: 13. The germline CDR1 and CDR2 sequences are SGHRS and YFSETQ. For the CDR3, the DNA is TGCGCCAGCAGCTCCCCAACCGAGGACAGGAAAACCTTC. It translates to CASSSPTEDRKTF.

The rearrangement uses TRBV10-3 and TRBJ2-3, with 9 bases identical to TRBD2. This CDR3 comprises 16 residues. In germline, CDR1 is ENHRY, CDR2 SYGVKD. Germline trimming cut 10 bases from V and 6 bases from J; bases unmatched to any gene: 17. CDR3 sequence: CASKGAASGALDTQYF. The DNA for the CDR3 is TGTGCCAGCAAGGGGGCGGCTAGCGGGGCCCTTGATACGCAGTATTTT.

This sequence joins TRBV30 and TRBJ1-1; TRBD1 aligns across 7 bases. Germline CDR1 reads GTSNPN; CDR2 reads SVGIG (reference sequence). V dropped 0 bases and J dropped 6; count of bases not matched to a gene: 4. The CDR3 runs to 13 residues. The CDR3 sequence is CAWSVWQGAEAFF. CDR3 bases: TGTGCCTGGAGTGTATGGCAGGGGGCTGAAGCTTTCTTT.